A few counts support the clone carrying this TCR beta chain. Relative to the germline gene, one junction end is altered; a read error may explain this. The entry originates in a study of T cells in Graves' hyperthyroidism and ophthalmopathy. At the level of the study: Peripheral blood was taken when the disease was first diagnosed, before any treatment began.

The TCR beta CDR3 regions underwent amplification using RNA transcripts as the source. With the HTBI primer set, the TCR CDR3 went through a first round of RT-PCR. TCRdb reanalysed the multiplex PCR reads using MiXCR and keeps one entry per CDR3 protein. This table has 450,000 to 600,000 distinct CDR3 sequences, about 14% appearing once. Patients between 18 and 65 years old had hyperthyroidism, newly diagnosed and lasting under 2 months. Patients with uncontrolled infections, other autoimmune diseases, pregnancy or lactation were excluded. The receptor was isolated from a middle-aged woman with Graves' hyperthyroidism. Input material: blood.

CDR3 protein: CTSSFFAGSYNEQFF. DNA of the CDR3: TGTACCAGCAGTTTTTTTGCCGGCTCCTACAATGAGCAGTTCTTC. This chain uses TRBV12-3 or TRBV12-4 with TRBJ2-1; D remains unclear. The CDR3 loop spans 15 amino acids.